Each of the 10 T cell receptor beta chains below was sequenced from the same sample in a study of control samples from healthy donors and cancer patients. Using immunoSEQ multiplex PCR, the repertoire was profiled, and TCRdb retains in-frame clones only, with some absent. The sample holds 90,000 to 150,000 clones, roughly 90% seen once. The specimen sequenced was blood. Source of these receptors: a young woman in good health.

The DNA of the CDR3 is TGCGCCAGCAGCTTGGTCGGACTAGCGGGAGGGCGGAACACCGGGGAGCTGTTTTTT. Protein sequence: CASSLVGLAGGRNTGELFF. This sequence joins TRBV5-1 and TRBJ2-2, with 15 bases lining up with TRBD2. Germline CDR1 and CDR2: SGHRS and YFSETQ. The CDR3 length is 19 residues. V gave up 0 bases and J gave up 1 base; unmatched junction bases: 4.

The chain uses TRBV27 and TRBJ2-2; no definite D call. Germline V gene lookup returns CDR1 MNHEY and CDR2 SMNVEV (reference sequence). The V end was cut by 3 bases, the J end by 6 bases, with 14 bases between. The CDR3 consists of 15 residues. The DNA for the CDR3 is TGTGCCAGCAGTTTGGCCACCCAAGCAGCCGGGGAGCTGTTTTTT. Translating gives CASSLATQAAGELFF.

This chain connects TRBV19 to TRBJ1-1; D remains unclear. Germline assignment: CDR1 LNHDA and CDR2 SQIVND (reference sequence). V was cut by 7 bases and J by 1 base, with 10 bases left in between. CDR3 length equals 13 residues. CDR3 nucleotides: TGTGCCAGTACCCGGGCCTCGAACACTGAAGCTTTCTTT. Translating it yields CASTRASNTEAFF.

This sequence joins TRBV18 and TRBJ1-5; D remains unclear. The ends were cut back, 3 bases at V and 5 bases at J, with 11 bases in the middle. Per the germline V gene, CDR1 is KGHSH and CDR2 is LQKENI. CDR3 length: 14 residues. The CDR3 DNA reads TGTGCCAGCTCACCTCAAGCCGCCGATCAGCCCCAGCATTTT. Amino acid sequence: CASSPQAADQPQHF. The entire variable domain, with the rest obtained from reference TRBV18 and TRBJ1-5, is as follows: NAGVMQNPRHLVRRRGQEARLRCSPMKGHSHVYWYRQLPEEGLKFMVYLQKENIIDESGMPKERFSAEFPKEGPSILRIQQVVRGDSAAYFCASSPQAADQPQHFGDGTRLSIL.

The V and J genes are TRBV18 and TRBJ1-2, with D possibly matching TRBD1 (5 bases). Trimming stripped 2 bases from V and 7 bases from J, with 5 bases between. Germline-derived CDR1 and CDR2 are KGHSH and LQKENI. The CDR3 runs 11 residues. CDR3 amino acids: CASSPGGGYTF. CDR3 bases: TGTGCCAGCTCACCAGGGGGTGGCTACACCTTC.

The CDR3 DNA reads TGTGCCAGCAGCTTCTCCCCGATCCTCACCGGGGAGCTGTTTTTT. Its translation is CASSFSPILTGELFF. The chain combines TRBV7-9 with TRBJ2-2; D not resolved. The CDR3 has 15 amino acids. Germline loops: CDR1 SEHNR, CDR2 FQNEAQ (reference sequence). With 3 bases removed from V and 4 bases from J, the gap between germline ends came to 12 bases.

The V gene is TRBV24-1, the J gene TRBJ2-7, with D perhaps being TRBD1 or TRBD2 (5 bases each). The CDR3 is 12 residues long. Trimming removed 4 bases at V and 7 bases at J, with 10 bases between. The germline gives CDR1 KGHDR, CDR2 SFDVKD. The DNA of the CDR3 is TGTGCCACCAGTGACTTCGGGGCGGAGCAGTACTTC. Translating it yields CATSDFGAEQYF.

This rearrangement joins TRBV7-8 to TRBJ1-1, with 7 positions matching TRBD1. J gave up 2 bases and V 1 base, and 1 base lay outside the gene matches. This CDR3 region has 14 residues. Germline values: CDR1 SGHVS, CDR2 FQNEAQ. In nucleotides, the CDR3 is TGTGCCAGCAGCTTAGGGACAGGAAACACTGAAGCTTTCTTT. Its translation is CASSLGTGNTEAFF.

The V and J genes are TRBV10-3 and TRBJ1-5; 11 nucleotides line up with TRBD1. Germline CDR1 reads ENHRY; CDR2 reads SYGVKD. This CDR3 has 17 amino acids. J was trimmed by 10 bases and V by 0 bases; bases with no gene match: 11. The CDR3 bases are TGTGCCATCAGTGAGTCGGGGACAGGGGGGATCATTATCCCCCAGCATTTT. This gives the protein CAISESGTGGIIIPQHF.

This clone is a singleton in its sample. The V gene is TRBV5-6, the J gene TRBJ1-4; D is ambiguous. V lost 4 bases and J 7 bases, leaving 17 bases between the germline ends. The CDR3 is 15 amino acids. CDR1 and CDR2 from the germline V gene are SGHDT and YYEEEE. CDR3 sequence: CASSHAGGDVEKLFF. DNA for the CDR3: TGTGCCAGCAGCCATGCTGGAGGAGATGTTGAAAAACTGTTTTTT.